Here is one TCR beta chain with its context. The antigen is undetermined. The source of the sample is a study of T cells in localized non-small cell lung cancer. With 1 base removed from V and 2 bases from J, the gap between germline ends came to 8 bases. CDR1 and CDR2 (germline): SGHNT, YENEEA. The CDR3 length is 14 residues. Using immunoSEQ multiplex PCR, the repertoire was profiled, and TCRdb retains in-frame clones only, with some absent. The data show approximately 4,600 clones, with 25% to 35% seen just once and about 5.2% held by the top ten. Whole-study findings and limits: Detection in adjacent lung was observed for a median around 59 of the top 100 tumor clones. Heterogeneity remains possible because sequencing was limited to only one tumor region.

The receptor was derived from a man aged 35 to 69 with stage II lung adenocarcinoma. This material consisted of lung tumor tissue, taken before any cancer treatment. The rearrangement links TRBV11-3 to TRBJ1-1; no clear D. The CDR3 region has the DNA TGTGCCAGCAGCTTAGGGCACATAAACACTGAAGCTTTCTTT. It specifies CASSLGHINTEAFF.